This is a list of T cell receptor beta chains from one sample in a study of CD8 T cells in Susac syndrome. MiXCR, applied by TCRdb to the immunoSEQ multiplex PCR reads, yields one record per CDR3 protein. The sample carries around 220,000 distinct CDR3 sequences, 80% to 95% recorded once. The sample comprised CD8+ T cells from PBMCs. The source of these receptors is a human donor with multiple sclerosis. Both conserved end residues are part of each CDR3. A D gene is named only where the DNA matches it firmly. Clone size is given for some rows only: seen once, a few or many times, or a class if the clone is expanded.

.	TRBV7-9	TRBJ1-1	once	CASSPAVSNTEAFF	TGTGCCAGCAGCCCAGCGGTCTCAAACACTGAAGCTTTCTTT
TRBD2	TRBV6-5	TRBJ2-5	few	CASSGTGGETQYF	TGTGCCAGCAGTGGGACGGGGGGGGAGACCCAGTACTTC
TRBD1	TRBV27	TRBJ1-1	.	CASSMGQANTEVFF	TGTGCCAGCAGTATGGGACAGGCGAACACTGAAGTTTTCTTT
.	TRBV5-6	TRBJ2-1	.	CASSPGTGEQFF	TGTGCCAGCAGCCCCGGGACGGGGGAGCAGTTCTTC
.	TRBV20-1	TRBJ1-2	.	CSAGQSDGYTF	TGCAGTGCCGGACAGTCCGATGGCTACACCTTC
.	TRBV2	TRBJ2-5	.	CASRDSGRGAETQYF	TGTGCCAGCAGGGATTCTGGGCGCGGGGCAGAGACCCAGTACTTC
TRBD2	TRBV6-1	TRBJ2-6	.	CASSEPPIKASGGISGANVLTF	TGTGCCAGCAGTGAACCCCCCATTAAGGCTAGCGGGGGGATCTCTGGGGCCAACGTCCTGACTTTC
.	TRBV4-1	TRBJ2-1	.	CASNSLAWGNEQFF	TGCGCCAGCAACTCACTAGCTTGGGGCAATGAGCAGTTCTTC
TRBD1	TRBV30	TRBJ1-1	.	CAWSVQDRGRNTEAFF	TGTGCCTGGAGTGTACAGGACAGGGGGCGGAACACTGAAGCTTTCTTT
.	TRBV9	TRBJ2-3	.	CASSPAADRDTQYF	TGTGCCAGCAGCCCCGCTGCCGACAGAGATACGCAGTATTTT
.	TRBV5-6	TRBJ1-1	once	CASSYTANTEAFF	TGTGCCAGCAGCTATACAGCGAACACTGAAGCTTTCTTT
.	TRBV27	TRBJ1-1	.	CASSLLPNTEAFF	TGTGCCAGCAGTTTACTCCCGAACACTGAAGCTTTCTTT
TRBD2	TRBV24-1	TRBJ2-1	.	CATSDWITTSLAASYNEQFF	TGTGCCACCAGTGATTGGATCACCACCTCTCTAGCGGCGTCCTACAATGAGCAGTTCTTC
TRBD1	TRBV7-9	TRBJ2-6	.	CASSLDGTGDSGANVLTF	TGTGCCAGCAGCTTAGACGGGACAGGGGACTCTGGGGCCAACGTCCTGACTTTC
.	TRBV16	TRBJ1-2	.	CASSPSAAGENYGYTF	TGTGCCAGCAGCCCCTCAGCGGCAGGGGAAAACTATGGCTACACCTTC
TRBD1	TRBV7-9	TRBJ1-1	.	CASSLGRPGTGGVNTEAFF	TGTGCCAGCAGCTTAGGAAGGCCCGGGACAGGGGGGGTGAACACTGAAGCTTTCTTT
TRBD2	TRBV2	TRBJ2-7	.	CASSEVGGSYEQYF	TGTGCCAGCAGTGAAGTGGGCGGGAGCTACGAGCAGTACTTC
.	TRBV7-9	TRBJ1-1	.	CATAQEANTEAFF	TGTGCCACCGCTCAGGAGGCGAACACTGAAGCTTTCTTT
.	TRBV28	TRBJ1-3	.	CASSFHGTGNTIYF	TGTGCCAGCAGTTTTCACGGGACGGGAAACACCATATATTTT
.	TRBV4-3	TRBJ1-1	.	CASSQEQGTTEAFF	TGCGCCAGCAGCCAAGAGCAGGGTACCACTGAAGCTTTCTTT
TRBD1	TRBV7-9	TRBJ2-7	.	CASSLGTGFDEQYF	TGTGCCAGCAGCTTGGGGACAGGGTTCGACGAGCAGTACTTC
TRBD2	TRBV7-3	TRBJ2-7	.	CASSLLGGSGYEQYF	TGTGCCAGCAGCTTACTCGGCGGGAGTGGCTACGAGCAGTACTTC
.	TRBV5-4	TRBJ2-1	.	CASSLGPGANEQFF	TGTGCCAGCAGCTTAGGACCGGGGGCCAATGAGCAGTTCTTC
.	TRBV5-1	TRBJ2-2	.	CASSLVGEAGELFF	TGCGCCAGCAGCTTGGTGGGGGAAGCCGGGGAGCTGTTTTTT
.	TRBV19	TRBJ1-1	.	CASKDQNTEAFF	TGTGCCAGTAAGGACCAAAACACTGAAGCTTTCTTT
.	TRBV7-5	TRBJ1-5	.	CISVPEAPLAVGDRQPERGQPQHF	.
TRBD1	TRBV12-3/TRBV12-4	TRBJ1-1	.	CASRDRGNTEAFF	TGTGCCAGCAGGGACAGGGGGAACACTGAAGCTTTCTTT